This T cell receptor beta chain was identified during a study of blood T cell repertoires in COVID-19. This table comes from immunoSEQ multiplex PCR, and its TCRdb copy is limited to in-frame clones, with some not included. The data contain approximately 300,000 clones, around nine tenths of them singletons. Each participant's cohort was designated according to participant-reported clinical history. The V gene end was trimmed by 3 bases and the J gene end by 3 bases; junction bases not matched to a gene: 11. The length of the CDR3 is 16 residues. The V gene's germline CDR1 is SGDLS and CDR2 YYNGEE. The receptor was derived from a woman in her late teens or twenties who had recovered from COVID-19. The rearrangement links TRBV9 to TRBJ1-2; 7 nucleotides match TRBD1. The sample taken for sequencing was PBMCs or T cells enriched from blood (not recorded which). The CDR3 DNA reads as TGTGCCAGCAGCGCTAGACGGGACAGCCGAGACTATGGCTACACCTTC. This codes for CASSARRDSRDYGYTF.